These T cell receptor beta chains were read from a single sample in a study of cytomegalovirus exposure and HLA in healthy donors. Sequencing was performed with immunoSEQ multiplex PCR; in TCRdb, only in-frame clones are kept and a portion is missing. The profile shows about 180,000 clones, about 85% of them singletons. The sample consisted of PBMCs. These receptors were collected from a girl between 5 and 17 years old in good health and CMV-seropositive. Both conserved end residues are part of each CDR3. D genes are given only for firm matches. Size values are once, few and many counts, or a class for expanded clones, and some rows have none.

j_call: TRBJ2-1
d_call: .
clone_size: .
v_call: TRBV7-2
cdr3_aa: CASTPSSSYNEQFF
cdr3_nt: TGTGCCAGCACCCCCTCGAGCTCCTACAATGAGCAGTTCTTC

j_call: TRBJ1-1
d_call: TRBD1
clone_size: .
v_call: TRBV11-2
cdr3_aa: CASSSRTGEAFF
cdr3_nt: TGTGCCAGCAGCTCCCGGACAGGGGAAGCTTTCTTT

j_call: TRBJ1-5
d_call: TRBD1
clone_size: .
v_call: TRBV7-6
cdr3_aa: CASSPRQGNQPQHF
cdr3_nt: TGTGCCAGCAGCCCCCGACAGGGAAATCAGCCCCAGCATTTT

j_call: TRBJ2-7
d_call: .
clone_size: .
v_call: TRBV19
cdr3_aa: CASSPQGRSSYEQYF
cdr3_nt: TGTGCCAGTAGCCCCCAGGGGCGTAGCTCCTACGAGCAGTACTTC

j_call: TRBJ1-4
d_call: .
clone_size: .
v_call: TRBV27
cdr3_aa: CASSPRSTNEKLFF
cdr3_nt: TGTGCCAGCAGTCCACGGTCAACTAATGAAAAACTGTTTTTT

j_call: TRBJ1-5
d_call: .
clone_size: .
v_call: TRBV19
cdr3_aa: CASSSTGERGNQPQHF
cdr3_nt: TGTGCCAGTAGTAGCACCGGCGAGAGGGGCAATCAGCCCCAGCATTTT

j_call: TRBJ2-1
d_call: TRBD1
clone_size: few
v_call: TRBV18
cdr3_aa: CASSPNRDRAYNEQFF
cdr3_nt: TGTGCCAGCTCACCAAACCGGGACAGGGCCTACAATGAGCAGTTCTTC

j_call: TRBJ2-3
d_call: TRBD2
clone_size: .
v_call: TRBV10-3
cdr3_aa: CAISLAGAVADTQYF
cdr3_nt: TGTGCCATCAGCCTAGCGGGAGCGGTCGCAGATACGCAGTATTTT

j_call: TRBJ2-1
d_call: TRBD1
clone_size: .
v_call: TRBV5-1
cdr3_aa: CASSSFLLDRSLVNEQFF
cdr3_nt: TGCGCCAGCAGCTCATTCCTACTGGACAGGTCGTTGGTCAATGAGCAGTTCTTC

j_call: TRBJ1-5
d_call: .
clone_size: .
v_call: TRBV5-6
cdr3_aa: CASSLVGVLDQPQHF
cdr3_nt: TGTGCCAGCAGCTTGGTAGGGGTATTAGATCAGCCCCAGCATTTT

j_call: TRBJ2-7
d_call: .
clone_size: .
v_call: TRBV6-5
cdr3_aa: CASSAGLWVYYEQYF
cdr3_nt: TGTGCCAGCAGTGCTGGACTTTGGGTGTACTACGAGCAGTACTTC

j_call: TRBJ2-5
d_call: .
clone_size: few
v_call: TRBV5-6
cdr3_aa: CASNSRGWWTQYF
cdr3_nt: TGTGCCAGTAATTCCAGGGGTTGGTGGACCCAGTACTTC

j_call: TRBJ2-1
d_call: TRBD2
clone_size: .
v_call: TRBV7-6
cdr3_aa: CASSSVPGGIYNEQFF
cdr3_nt: TGTGCCAGCAGCTCCGTACCGGGAGGGATATACAATGAGCAGTTCTTC

j_call: TRBJ2-7
d_call: TRBD2
clone_size: once
v_call: TRBV7-3
cdr3_aa: CASSPDGTSASYEQYF
cdr3_nt: TGTGCCAGCAGCCCTGATGGGACTAGCGCCTCCTACGAGCAGTACTTC

j_call: TRBJ2-1
d_call: .
clone_size: .
v_call: TRBV9
cdr3_aa: CASSVDEGSYNEQFF
cdr3_nt: TGTGCCAGCAGCGTAGATGAGGGATCCTACAATGAGCAGTTCTTC

j_call: TRBJ2-3
d_call: .
clone_size: .
v_call: TRBV7-2
cdr3_aa: CASGEPGWSTDTQYF
cdr3_nt: TGTGCCTCGGGGGAACCCGGTTGGAGCACAGATACGCAGTATTTT

j_call: TRBJ2-1
d_call: .
clone_size: .
v_call: TRBV7-2
cdr3_aa: CASSLISNYRNEQFF
cdr3_nt: TGTGCCAGCAGCTTAATTTCGAACTACCGTAATGAGCAGTTCTTC

j_call: TRBJ2-3
d_call: TRBD2
clone_size: few
v_call: TRBV2
cdr3_aa: CASSWLAGSTDTQYF
cdr3_nt: TGTGCCAGCAGTTGGCTAGCGGGAAGCACAGATACGCAGTATTTT

j_call: TRBJ2-6
d_call: .
clone_size: .
v_call: TRBV5-1
cdr3_aa: CASSSTVAGANVLTF
cdr3_nt: TGCGCCAGCAGCTCGACAGTCGCCGGGGCCAACGTCCTGACTTTC

j_call: TRBJ1-2
d_call: .
clone_size: .
v_call: TRBV4-2
cdr3_aa: CASSLQGDGYTF
cdr3_nt: TGTGCCAGCAGCCTGCAGGGCGACGGCTACACCTTC

j_call: TRBJ2-1
d_call: TRBD2
clone_size: once
v_call: TRBV7-3
cdr3_aa: CASSPTSGSSYNEQFF
cdr3_nt: TGTGCCAGCAGCCCCACTAGCGGGAGCTCCTACAATGAGCAGTTCTTC

j_call: TRBJ1-5
d_call: .
clone_size: .
v_call: TRBV25-1
cdr3_aa: CASSLLDRTHSNQPQHF
cdr3_nt: TGTGCCAGCAGCCTATTGGACAGAACTCATAGCAATCAGCCCCAGCATTTT

j_call: TRBJ1-3
d_call: TRBD1
clone_size: .
v_call: TRBV7-9
cdr3_aa: CASSRQGASGNTIYF
cdr3_nt: TGTGCCAGCAGCAGACAGGGGGCTTCTGGAAACACCATATATTTT

j_call: TRBJ2-1
d_call: TRBD2
clone_size: .
v_call: TRBV5-1
cdr3_aa: CASSLARASGGNEQFF
cdr3_nt: TGCGCCAGCAGCTTGGCTCGGGCTAGCGGGGGAAATGAGCAGTTCTTC

j_call: TRBJ2-2
d_call: TRBD2
clone_size: .
v_call: TRBV7-8
cdr3_aa: CASSSREGRTGELFF
cdr3_nt: TGTGCCAGCAGTTCCCGGGAGGGGCGAACCGGGGAGCTGTTTTTT

j_call: TRBJ2-2
d_call: TRBD1
clone_size: .
v_call: TRBV30
cdr3_aa: CAWRTVGQVNTGELFF
cdr3_nt: TGTGCCTGGAGGACTGTGGGACAGGTTAACACCGGGGAGCTGTTTTTT

j_call: TRBJ2-2
d_call: TRBD2
clone_size: few
v_call: TRBV4-2
cdr3_aa: CASSQEVAGEVGELFF
cdr3_nt: TGTGCCAGCAGCCAAGAGGTAGCGGGAGAGGTCGGGGAGCTGTTTTTT

j_call: TRBJ1-4
d_call: .
clone_size: .
v_call: TRBV6-1
cdr3_aa: CASSRTGYEEKLFF
cdr3_nt: TGTGCCAGCAGTCGTACAGGGTATGAGGAAAAACTGTTTTTT

j_call: TRBJ1-1
d_call: .
clone_size: few
v_call: TRBV29-1
cdr3_aa: CSVGQGSGRTEAFF
cdr3_nt: TGCAGCGTTGGGCAGGGCAGTGGGAGGACTGAAGCTTTCTTT

j_call: TRBJ2-7
d_call: .
clone_size: .
v_call: TRBV30
cdr3_aa: CASLRVPYEQYF
cdr3_nt: TGTGCCTCGCTCCGGGTTCCCTACGAGCAGTACTTC

j_call: TRBJ2-2
d_call: TRBD1
clone_size: few
v_call: TRBV5-1
cdr3_aa: CASNGVRGLTGELFF
cdr3_nt: TGCGCCAGCAACGGCGTCAGGGGGCTCACCGGGGAGCTGTTTTTT

j_call: TRBJ2-1
d_call: TRBD2
clone_size: .
v_call: TRBV4-2
cdr3_aa: CASSQGWVSGDSYNEQFF
cdr3_nt: TGTGCCAGCAGCCAAGGCTGGGTAAGCGGGGACTCCTACAATGAGCAGTTCTTC

j_call: TRBJ2-6
d_call: .
clone_size: .
v_call: TRBV15
cdr3_aa: CATRDRKLSGANVLTF
cdr3_nt: TGTGCCACCAGAGACAGAAAACTCTCTGGGGCCAACGTCCTGACTTTC

j_call: TRBJ1-5
d_call: TRBD1
clone_size: .
v_call: TRBV30
cdr3_aa: CAWSPQDRDHQPQHF
cdr3_nt: TGTGCCTGGAGCCCACAAGACAGGGACCATCAGCCCCAGCATTTT

j_call: TRBJ2-2
d_call: .
clone_size: .
v_call: TRBV25-1
cdr3_aa: CASSESRLVRTTGELFF
cdr3_nt: TGTGCCAGCAGTGAATCACGACTAGTACGGACAACCGGGGAGCTGTTTTTT

j_call: TRBJ1-5
d_call: .
clone_size: .
v_call: TRBV28
cdr3_aa: CASSDPQGSNQPQHF
cdr3_nt: TGTGCCAGCAGTGATCCCCAGGGTAGCAATCAGCCCCAGCATTTT

j_call: TRBJ2-7
d_call: .
clone_size: .
v_call: TRBV18
cdr3_aa: CASSPIVSGYHEQYF
cdr3_nt: TGTGCCAGCTCACCAATAGTTTCGGGGTACCACGAGCAGTACTTC

j_call: TRBJ2-7
d_call: .
clone_size: few
v_call: TRBV5-6
cdr3_aa: CASSLGQYYEQYF
cdr3_nt: TGTGCCAGCAGCTTGGGACAGTACTACGAGCAGTACTTC

j_call: TRBJ2-5
d_call: TRBD2
clone_size: .
v_call: TRBV10-3
cdr3_aa: CAISEWGAGGQETQYF
cdr3_nt: TGTGCCATCAGTGAATGGGGAGCGGGAGGCCAAGAGACCCAGTACTTC

j_call: TRBJ2-5
d_call: .
clone_size: .
v_call: TRBV27
cdr3_aa: CASSPPAGPETQYF
cdr3_nt: TGTGCCAGCAGTCCCCCGGCAGGCCCAGAGACCCAGTACTTC

j_call: TRBJ1-1
d_call: .
clone_size: .
v_call: TRBV4-2
cdr3_aa: CASSRIREPTEAFF
cdr3_nt: TGTGCCAGCAGCCGAATCAGGGAACCCACTGAAGCTTTCTTT

j_call: TRBJ1-2
d_call: .
clone_size: .
v_call: TRBV11-2
cdr3_aa: CASSLDEGENGYTF
cdr3_nt: TGTGCCAGCAGCTTAGATGAGGGGGAGAATGGCTACACCTTC

j_call: TRBJ2-2
d_call: TRBD2
clone_size: few
v_call: TRBV5-4
cdr3_aa: CASSSRTSGGTGELFF
cdr3_nt: TGTGCCAGCAGCTCTAGGACTAGCGGGGGGACCGGGGAGCTGTTTTTT

j_call: TRBJ2-5
d_call: .
clone_size: once
v_call: TRBV4-1
cdr3_aa: CASSQGGGLETQYF
cdr3_nt: TGCGCCAGCAGCCAAGGGGGAGGATTAGAGACCCAGTACTTC

j_call: TRBJ2-7
d_call: TRBD2
clone_size: once
v_call: TRBV4-2
cdr3_aa: CASSQPRTSGSLLEQYF
cdr3_nt: TGTGCCAGCAGCCAGCCCCGGACTAGCGGGAGCCTTTTAGAGCAGTACTTC

j_call: TRBJ1-3
d_call: .
clone_size: few
v_call: TRBV2
cdr3_aa: CASRTQGFSGNTIYF
cdr3_nt: TGTGCCAGCAGAACACAGGGATTCTCTGGAAACACCATATATTTT

j_call: TRBJ2-5
d_call: TRBD1
clone_size: once
v_call: TRBV7-7
cdr3_aa: CASSLARQGEETQYF
cdr3_nt: TGTGCTAGCAGCTTAGCAAGACAGGGGGAAGAGACCCAGTACTTC

j_call: TRBJ2-1
d_call: .
clone_size: .
v_call: TRBV7-2
cdr3_aa: CASSLAGGRYNEQFF
cdr3_nt: TGTGCCAGCAGCTTAGCGGGAGGAAGATACAATGAGCAGTTCTTC

j_call: TRBJ1-1
d_call: .
clone_size: .
v_call: TRBV4-1
cdr3_aa: CASSLQGGEAFF
cdr3_nt: TGCGCCAGCAGCCTTCAGGGTGGTGAAGCTTTCTTT

j_call: TRBJ2-5
d_call: TRBD1
clone_size: .
v_call: TRBV11-2
cdr3_aa: CASSLDQGAWETQYF
cdr3_nt: TGTGCCAGCAGCTTAGACCAGGGGGCCTGGGAGACCCAGTACTTC

j_call: TRBJ1-1
d_call: .
clone_size: .
v_call: TRBV11-2
cdr3_aa: CASSLSGRNTEAFF
cdr3_nt: TGTGCCAGCAGCTTAAGTGGGAGGAACACTGAAGCTTTCTTT

j_call: TRBJ1-1
d_call: TRBD1
clone_size: .
v_call: TRBV23-1
cdr3_aa: CASKGARNTEAFF
cdr3_nt: TGCGCCAGCAAGGGGGCTAGGAACACTGAAGCTTTCTTT

j_call: TRBJ2-4
d_call: .
clone_size: .
v_call: TRBV29-1
cdr3_aa: CSVTGLAKNIQYF
cdr3_nt: TGTTCCGTCACCGGTCTAGCCAAAAACATTCAGTACTTC

j_call: TRBJ2-7
d_call: .
clone_size: .
v_call: TRBV7-9
cdr3_aa: CASSVTATYEQYF
cdr3_nt: TGTGCCAGCAGCGTGACAGCTACCTACGAGCAGTACTTC

j_call: TRBJ1-4
d_call: .
clone_size: .
v_call: TRBV14
cdr3_aa: CASSQVFGSSEKLFF
cdr3_nt: TGTGCCAGCAGCCAAGTCTTTGGAAGTAGCGAAAAACTGTTTTTT

j_call: TRBJ2-7
d_call: TRBD2
clone_size: .
v_call: TRBV11-2
cdr3_aa: CASSARTSGSIYEQYF
cdr3_nt: TGTGCCAGCAGCGCCCGGACTAGCGGGAGCATATACGAGCAGTACTTC

j_call: TRBJ2-7
d_call: .
clone_size: once
v_call: TRBV11-3
cdr3_aa: CASSLEAGASYEQYF
cdr3_nt: TGTGCCAGCAGCTTAGAAGCAGGGGCGTCCTACGAGCAGTACTTC

j_call: TRBJ2-7
d_call: .
clone_size: .
v_call: TRBV2
cdr3_aa: CASSEAYLEQYF
cdr3_nt: TGTGCCAGCAGTGAAGCTTATCTGGAGCAGTACTTC